The following is a T cell receptor beta chain sequence with its context. The antigen is undetermined. This record belongs to a study of T cell responses to AZD1222 COVID-19 vaccine. Study results and limitations: Unmutated variant regions are reportedly the target of nearly half of TCRs that are spike-specific. Baseline serology detected seropositivity in only 5 or 6 AZD1222 recipients.

Libraries were prepared by immunoSEQ multiplex PCR; TCRdb keeps only in-frame clonotypes and omits some of them. The table shows tens of thousands of clones, with more than 70% occurring only once. This TCR came from an adult who received the AZD1222 COVID-19 vaccine. The sample here was peripheral blood, taken 28 days after the second AZD1222 dose.

The CDR3 bases are TGCAGCTCGACGGATGTGGGGTATGGCTACACCTTC. Translated, it gives CSSTDVGYGYTF. This chain joins TRBV29-1 and TRBJ1-2; no clear D gene. Germline lookup yields CDR1 SQVTM and CDR2 ANQGSEA. Deletions cut 8 bases from V and 5 bases from J, with 15 bases between. This CDR3 has 12 amino acids.